This T cell receptor beta chain was documented in a study of vaccination effects on CD4 cells after COVID-19. This CDR3 is built from 15 residues. V lost 8 bases to trimming and J lost 1 base, with 19 bases between them. On this clone: Its antigen is still unknown.

Clones were read by immunoSEQ multiplex PCR, and TCRdb kept only the in-frame ones, dropping some. The sample consists of about 38,000 clones, 70% of them appearing once. Expansion of antigen-specific CD4+ T cells with viral peptide pools was carried out by the ViraFEST assay before sequencing. Once cultured for roughly 10 days, the cells underwent separation to obtain CD4+ T cells. Testing of the vaccine recipients showed negative nucleocapsid antibodies and no prior SARS-CoV-2 infection. The TCR was taken from a human donor who received a COVID-19 vaccine. Source: CD4+ T cells from PBMCs cultured with SARS-CoV-2 spike peptides, taken before COVID-19 vaccination. The chain employs TRBV5-3 and TRBJ2-7, with D tentatively TRBD1 (6 bases). TRBV5-3 is reported as an ORF; its role is uncertain. CDR3 coding DNA: TGTGCCAGCCGCCTTACCCGGGACACTTCCTACGAGCAGTACTTC. It is translated as CASRLTRDTSYEQYF.